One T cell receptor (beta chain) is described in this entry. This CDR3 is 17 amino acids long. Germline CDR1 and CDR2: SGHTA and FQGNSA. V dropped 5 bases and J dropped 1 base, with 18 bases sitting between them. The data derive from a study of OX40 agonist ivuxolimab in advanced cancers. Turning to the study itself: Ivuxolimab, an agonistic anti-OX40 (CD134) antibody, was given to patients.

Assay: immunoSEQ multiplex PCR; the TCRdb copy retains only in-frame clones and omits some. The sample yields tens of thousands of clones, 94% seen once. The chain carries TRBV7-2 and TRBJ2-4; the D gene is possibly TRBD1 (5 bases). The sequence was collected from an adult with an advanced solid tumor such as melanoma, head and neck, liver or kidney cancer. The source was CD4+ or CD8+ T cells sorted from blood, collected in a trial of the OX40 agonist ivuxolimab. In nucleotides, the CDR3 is TGTGCCAGCAGCCACACAGTTAATAAGGGGGCCAAAAACATTCAGTACTTC. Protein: CASSHTVNKGAKNIQYF. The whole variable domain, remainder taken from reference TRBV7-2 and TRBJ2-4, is GAGVSQSPSNKVTEKGKDVELRCDPISGHTALYWYRQSLGQGLEFLIYFQGNSAPDKSGLPSDRFSAERTGGSVSTLTIQRTQQEDSAVYLCASSHTVNKGAKNIQYFGAGTRLSVL.